The clone carrying this T cell receptor beta chain occurred a few times. The target antigen is unknown. Time point here: healthy volunteer bleed at 6 weeks. Unfractionated whole blood was the source from which total RNA was extracted. Individual cDNA molecules (in the library) carried attached unique molecular identifiers. One entry per CDR3 protein results from TCRdb running MiXCR on the RACE reads. The repertoire holds fewer than 85,000 distinct CDR3 sequences, with 8.5% to 10% as singletons. The data are from a study of human T cells and chemical hapten exposure. Study results and limitations: High-frequency TCRs, those above 1 in 1000, stayed the same after DPC sensitization.

V gave up 10 bases and J gave up 5 bases, with 25 bases separating them. CDR3 length equals 15 residues. CDR1 is SGDLS and CDR2 is YYNGEE in the germline V gene. This clonotype originated in a female donor in good health. Some clones in this sample may be carry-over from other donors' samples. The chain employs TRBV9 and TRBJ2-7; D unresolved. The sample consisted of whole blood. The CDR3 coding sequence is TGTGCCCCCTGCCCCCCGATTGAGGTTCCCCACGAGCAGTACTTC. It encodes CAPCPPIEVPHEQYF.